Presented here are 21 T cell receptor beta chains from one specimen sequenced in a study of naive and memory T cell subsets. The beta constant-region primer was an equimolar mix of two oligonucleotides covering TRBC1 and TRBC2. One entry per CDR3 protein, called by TCRdb with MiXCR from the UMI-ligation and nested PCR reads. In the table there are about 5,400 distinct CDR3 sequences, approximately 6.8% of which are singletons. What was sequenced was effector memory CD8+ T cells from blood. Regarding subset: effector memory, CD45RA- CD27-. The source is a human donor in good health.

Ten or more counts support this clonotype. This chain links TRBV6-1 with TRBJ2-3, with 10 bases that match TRBD2. The CDR3 has 15 residues. The V and J ends lost 2 bases and 4 bases, in that order; junction bases with no gene match: 3. Germline V gene sequence: CDR1 MNHNS, CDR2 SASEGT. The CDR3 region is CASSESGGAPDTQYF. The DNA of the CDR3 is TGTGCCAGCAGTGAAAGCGGGGGGGCTCCAGATACGCAGTATTTT.

This clonotype was observed a few times. Germline and junction disagree at one end, which may indicate a read error. The V call is TRBV4-3, the J call TRBJ2-3; 8 bases are shared with TRBD2. Germline-derived CDR1 and CDR2 are LGHNA and YSLEER. The CDR3 sequence is 14 residues long. The CDR3 region has the DNA TGCGCCAGCAGCCAAGAGTGGGGCCGGGAGGGGCCCGTGTTT. Translated: CASSQEWGREGPVF.

This clonotype is deemed medium-sized. The chain carries TRBV13 and TRBJ2-3; 9 bases are shared with TRBD2. The junction had 7 bases not matched to a gene; V was cut back by 5 bases and J by 4 bases. The CDR3 has 15 amino acids. Germline CDR1 reads PRHDT; CDR2 reads FYEKMQ (reference sequence). CDR3 sequence (DNA): TGTGCCAGCAGCCCCTTTGCGGGAGGGCCAGATACGCAGTATTTT. Translating it yields CASSPFAGGPDTQYF.

This clonotype turned up a few times. V gene TRBV27 combines with J gene TRBJ1-5; tentatively, D is TRBD1 (5 bases). V lost 2 bases and J lost 3, with 8 bases in between. The CDR3 runs to 14 residues. The germline gives CDR1 MNHEY, CDR2 SMNVEV (reference sequence). DNA of the CDR3: TGTGCCAGCAGTTTACGACAGATCAATCAGCCCCAGCATTTT. As protein: CASSLRQINQPQHF.

This chain uses TRBV7-2 with TRBJ1-1, with D unresolved. The germline V gene encodes CDR1 SGHTA and CDR2 FQGNSA. The germline V and J ends were trimmed by 2 bases and 1 base, with 5 bases remaining between them. The CDR3 is made up of 13 amino acids. The CDR3 sequence: CASSLSANTEAFF. The CDR3 nucleotides read TGTGCCAGCAGCTTATCGGCGAACACTGAAGCTTTCTTT.

This chain links TRBV7-9 with TRBJ2-1, with 9 nucleotides matching TRBD2. This CDR3 comprises 15 residues. Germline CDR1 and CDR2: SEHNR and FQNEAQ (reference sequence). V was clipped by 0 bases and J by 7 bases; unmatched bases: 4. In nucleotides, the CDR3 is TGTGCCAGCAGCTTAGCTAGCGGGAGTGGAAATGAGCAGTTCTTC. Translated: CASSLASGSGNEQFF.

This clonotype is medium-sized within its sample. CDR3: CSVGTPEIYEQYF. DNA of the CDR3: TGCAGCGTCGGGACGCCAGAGATCTACGAGCAGTACTTC. The chain employs TRBV29-1 and TRBJ2-7; either TRBD1 or TRBD2 may fit D (5 bases each). The germline V gene has CDR1 SQVTM and CDR2 ANQGSEA. The CDR3 spans 13 residues. Trimming removed 6 bases at V and 3 bases at J, with 15 bases between.

This clonotype is medium-sized (0.01 to 0.1%) by share. The chain is built from TRBV4-3 and TRBJ1-1; 9 nucleotides agree with TRBD1. The germline CDR1 and CDR2 sequences are LGHNA and YSLEER. Trimming at V came to 0 bases and at J to 5 bases, leaving 7 bases not matched to a gene. The CDR3 totals 16 residues. The CDR3 nucleotides are TGCGCCAGCAGCCAAGACGACGGGACAGGGAGTACTGAAGCTTTCTTT. Translation: CASSQDDGTGSTEAFF.

This clonotype was counted only a few times. The chain combines TRBV4-3 with TRBJ2-7, with D perhaps given as TRBD1 or TRBD2 (9 bases each). In germline, CDR1 is LGHNA, CDR2 YSLEER. V lost 0 bases and J 6 bases, leaving 18 bases between the germline ends. The CDR3 has 16 amino acids. The CDR3 sequence: CASSQDLAGQGGEQYF. The CDR3 DNA reads TGCGCCAGCAGCCAAGATCTAGCGGGACAGGGCGGCGAGCAGTACTTC.

This clonotype was seen ten or more times. This sequence joins TRBV6-2 or TRBV6-3 and TRBJ2-2, with 7 bases lining up with TRBD2. This CDR3 contains 15 residues. Trimming took 7 bases from V and 5 from J; bases not matched to a gene: 10. Germline V gene sequence: CDR1 MNHEY, CDR2 SVGEGT. CDR3: CASTPGGGETGELFF. The CDR3 DNA is TGTGCCAGCACTCCGGGCGGGGGAGAAACCGGGGAGCTGTTTTTT.

This rearrangement joins TRBV29-1 to TRBJ1-1, with D maybe TRBD1 (5 bases). The CDR3 has 11 amino acids. Looked up from germline, CDR1 is SQVTM and CDR2 is ANQGSEA. Between the trimmed V and J ends, which lost 5 bases and 11 bases, there was a span of 15 bases. CDR3 sequence (DNA): TGCAGCGTTCCAGGATTTGGGGGGGCTTTCTTT. Its translation is CSVPGFGGAFF. Full variable domain (remainder filled in from reference TRBV29-1 and TRBJ1-1): SAVISQKPSRDICQRGTSLTIQCQVDSQVTMMFWYRQQPGQSLTLIATANQGSEATYESGFVIDKFPISRPNLTFSTLTVSNMSPEDSSIYLCSVPGFGGAFFGQGTRLTVV.

This sequence joins TRBV11-2 and TRBJ2-7; possible D gene TRBD2, 6 bases. The CDR3 sequence is 14 residues long. Germline V gene sequence: CDR1 SGHAT, CDR2 FQNNGV. V was trimmed by 4 bases and J by 4 bases, leaving 14 bases between them. In DNA, the CDR3 is TGTGCCAGCAGCTCGGGGGATATGTTTTACGAGCAGTACTTC. Translation gives CASSSGDMFYEQYF.

This clonotype is large. The V call is TRBV28, the J call TRBJ1-2; no clear D. Germline V gene lookup returns CDR1 MDHEN and CDR2 SYDVKM. V was clipped by 2 bases and J by 4 bases, with 11 bases between them. The CDR3 loop spans 14 amino acids. The chain's CDR3 is CASSLIGNGYGYTF. Here the CDR3 DNA reads TGTGCCAGCAGTTTAATAGGGAATGGCTATGGCTACACCTTC.

Judged by abundance, this clonotype is medium-sized (0.01 to 0.1%). The chain uses TRBV4-3 and TRBJ2-7; 7 bases are shared with TRBD1. The CDR3 loop spans 15 amino acids. The germline V gene has CDR1 LGHNA and CDR2 YSLEER. V was clipped by 2 bases and J by 5 bases; unmatched bases: 9. The DNA of the CDR3 is TGCGCCAGCAGCCAACATGCTGACAGGGTCCACGAGCAGTACTTC. It encodes CASSQHADRVHEQYF.

The chain employs TRBV20-1 and TRBJ2-6; D is possibly TRBD1 (6 bases). V lost 5 bases to trimming and J lost 0 bases, with 17 bases between them. The germline V gene encodes CDR1 DFQATT and CDR2 SNEGSKA (reference sequence). The CDR3 is 17 amino acids. The CDR3 sequence: CSASKGTSSSGANVLTF. The CDR3 DNA sequence: TGCAGTGCTTCCAAGGGGACAAGCAGCTCTGGGGCCAACGTCCTGACTTTC.

There are a few counts of this clonotype. The rearrangement links TRBV20-1 to TRBJ2-1; 7 nucleotides agree with TRBD2. The V gene end was trimmed by 1 base and the J gene end by 8 bases; junction bases not matched to a gene: 11. The CDR3 spans 15 residues. Per germline, CDR1 DFQATT and CDR2 SNEGSKA (reference sequence). The CDR3 is CSARGASGRGYEQFF. The CDR3, as DNA: TGCAGTGCTAGAGGGGCTAGCGGCCGGGGGTATGAGCAGTTCTTC.

This clonotype was observed a few times. The chain couples TRBV15 to TRBJ2-6, with D unclear. The CDR3 has 18 amino acids. V was shortened by 5 bases and J by 4 bases, with 21 bases between the two germline ends. Germline V CDR1 and CDR2: LNHNV, YYDKDF (reference sequence). The CDR3: CATSLRETVSDGANVLTF. CDR3 nucleotide sequence: TGTGCCACCAGCCTCCGCGAAACTGTATCTGACGGGGCCAACGTCCTGACTTTC.

This clonotype was seen repeatedly, ten times or more. The gene calls are TRBV12-3 or TRBV12-4 and TRBJ2-2; D might be TRBD2 (5 bases). The CDR3 is 12 amino acids. V was shortened by 4 bases and J by 5 bases, with 5 bases between the two germline ends. CDR3 sequence (DNA): TGTGCCAGCAGTTCGGGGACCGGGGAGCTGTTTTTT. Protein product: CASSSGTGELFF.

Concerning this clonotype itself: This clone may be a read error of a much larger clone one base away. This chain uses TRBV20-1 with TRBJ1-5, with 7 nucleotides matching TRBD1. The CDR3 is made up of 13 amino acids. Germline trimming cut 3 bases from V and 6 bases from J; bases unmatched to any gene: 5. The germline gives CDR1 DFQATT, CDR2 SNEGSKA (reference sequence). CDR3 residues: CSASEGACQPQHF. CDR3 bases: TGCAGTGCTAGTGAGGGGGCGTGTCAGCCCCAGCATTTT.

The V gene is TRBV2, the J gene TRBJ2-5; unclear D gene. Germline values: CDR1 SNHLY, CDR2 FYNNEI. The length of the CDR3 is 14 residues. V lost 3 bases to trimming and J lost 2 bases, with 10 bases between them. The CDR3 DNA reads as TGTGCCAGCAGTGATACTGATTCTCAAGAGACCCAGTACTTC. Protein product: CASSDTDSQETQYF.

There are many counts of this clonotype. The rearrangement joins TRBV20-1 to TRBJ2-1, with 7 bases fitting TRBD2. The junction had 7 bases not matched to a gene; V was cut back by 5 bases and J by 0 bases. The CDR3 totals 15 residues. The germline gives CDR1 DFQATT, CDR2 SNEGSKA (reference sequence). DNA for the CDR3: TGCAGTGCTGCTTTGGGCGGGAGCTCCTACAATGAGCAGTTCTTC. Translating it yields CSAALGGSSYNEQFF.